Below, one T cell receptor (beta chain) is given with its context. Antigen unknown. The data originate from a study of cytomegalovirus exposure and HLA in healthy donors. Study in general: From some 190 million T cells, an earlier analysis saw some 120 million unique TCR beta sequences. Study conclusions and caveats: An analysis that came later showed most CMV-associated TCR beta chains appearing HLA-restricted.

This CDR3 region has 13 residues. Germline CDR1 reads MDHEN; CDR2 reads SYDVKM. Deletions cut 6 bases from V and 7 bases from J, with 13 bases between. Both 60 Vbeta primers and 13 Jbeta primers went into the PCR. Sequencing was performed with immunoSEQ multiplex PCR; in TCRdb, only in-frame clones are kept and a portion is missing. The table includes roughly 140,000 clones, about three quarters detected once. The donors gave bone marrow, and they were healthy. The sequence was collected from a man younger than 35 in good health and CMV-seronegative. The V gene is TRBV28, the J gene TRBJ2-1, with D perhaps TRBD2 (6 bases). Sequences were obtained from PBMCs. CDR3 sequence: CASRATSRNEQFF. The CDR3 DNA sequence: TGTGCCAGCAGGGCGACTAGTCGGAATGAGCAGTTCTTC. The full variable domain, completed using reference TRBV28 and TRBJ2-1, is DVKVTQSSRYLVKRTGEKVFLECVQDMDHENMFWYRQDPGLGLRLIYFSYDVKMKEKGDIPEGYSVSREKKERFSLILESASTNQTSMYLCASRATSRNEQFFGPGTRLTVL.